This note documents a single T cell receptor (beta chain) sequence. Its target is not known. The sample comes from a study of CD8+ T cells in alopecia areata. Study background: Treatment of the treated patients consisted of oral tofacitinib, 5 to 10 mg twice daily. Tofacitinib exposure lasted 6 to 18 months, followed by 6 months off drug.

Broader study findings: Patients shared TCRs less clearly than mice did, possibly owing to HLA.

Germline V CDR1 and CDR2: SGHRS, YFSETQ. CDR3 length equals 14 residues. Trimming removed 0 bases from V and 0 bases from J, with 3 bases in between. The treatment is: oral pan-JAK inhibitor, 5-10 mg twice daily. Alopecia areata patients provided lesional scalp punch biopsies and peripheral blood. RNA extraction was followed by reverse transcription into cDNA, which acted as the sequencing template. Profiling relied on immunoSEQ multiplex PCR, and the TCRdb table lists in-frame clones only, not all of them. The table lists roughly 250,000 clones, roughly 60% of them singletons. The chain joins TRBV5-1 to TRBJ1-4; no definite D call. The source was CD4+ T cells sorted from blood, collected around week 54, from a patient treated with tofacitinib. This clonotype originated in a human donor with alopecia areata. The CDR3 loop reads CASSLDTTNEKLFF. In nucleotides, the CDR3 is TGCGCCAGCAGCTTGGACACAACTAATGAAAAACTGTTTTTT. Together with reference TRBV5-1 and TRBJ1-4, the CDR3 gives the full variable domain: KAGVTQTPRYLIKTRGQQVTLSCSPISGHRSVSWYQQTPGQGLQFLFEYFSETQRNKGNFPGRFSGRQFSNSRSEMNVSTLELGDSALYLCASSLDTTNEKLFFGSGTQLSVL.